The 27 T cell receptor beta chains reported below all come from one sample, sequenced in a study of CD8 T cells in ankylosing spondylitis. MiXCR was run by TCRdb on the 5' RACE reads, yielding one entry per CDR3 protein. Among 200,000 to 250,000 distinct CDR3 sequences listed, 18% were seen once. Antigen specificity for these receptors is unknown. General study points: Blood from ankylosing spondylitis patients appeared to carry a characteristic roughly 8-variant TCR beta motif.

Sequencing was performed on blood, either unsorted or a sorted T cell fraction (not recorded which). The receptor set was obtained from a male donor with ankylosing spondylitis.

The chain joins TRBV24-1 to TRBJ2-3, with 7 bases matching TRBD2. Germline V lookup: CDR1 KGHDR, CDR2 SFDVKD. CDR3 length: 17 residues. The V gene end was trimmed by 3 bases and the J gene end by 4 bases; junction bases not matched to a gene: 12. CDR3 nucleotides: TGTGCCACCAGTGATCGAACCTTCGGGGGGATCGCAGATACGCAGTATTTT. It is translated as CATSDRTFGGIADTQYF.

The chain combines TRBV9 with TRBJ2-7, with D hard to call. V lost 0 bases to trimming and J lost 0 bases, with 10 bases between them. The CDR3 is made up of 15 amino acids. From germline, CDR1 is SGDLS and CDR2 YYNGEE. CDR3 sequence: CASSVAGSPSYEQYF. In DNA form, the CDR3 reads TGTGCCAGCAGCGTAGCTGGGTCCCCCTCCTACGAGCAGTACTTC. The variable domain in full, with the rest retrieved from reference TRBV9 and TRBJ2-7, is DSGVTQTPKHLITATGQRVTLRCSPRSGDLSVYWYQQSLDQGLQFLIQYYNGEERAKGNILERFSAQQFPDLHSELNLSSLELGDSALYFCASSVAGSPSYEQYFGPGTRLTVT.

This clonotype was counted between two and nine times. The V call is TRBV2, the J call TRBJ1-2; D is undetermined. CDR3 length: 12 residues. Trimming stripped 4 bases from V and 7 bases from J, with 10 bases between. CDR1 and CDR2 from the germline V gene are SNHLY and FYNNEI. Here the CDR3 reads CASSATEAGYTF. The CDR3 bases are TGTGCCAGCAGTGCAACGGAGGCTGGCTACACCTTC.

The table lists this clonotype with a few counts. The rearrangement uses TRBV27 and TRBJ2-3; 13 positions match TRBD2. CDR3 length: 19 residues. Trimming took 6 bases from V and 6 from J; bases not matched to a gene: 18. Germline V CDR1 and CDR2: MNHEY, SMNVEV (reference sequence). CDR3 loop: CASSQGGAPGLAGADTQYF. CDR3 coding DNA: TGTGCCAGCAGCCAGGGGGGCGCCCCAGGACTAGCGGGAGCGGATACGCAGTATTTT.

The chain combines TRBV7-2 with TRBJ2-7, with 7 positions matching TRBD1. V trimming: 4 bases; J trimming: 3 bases; junction bases outside the gene matches: 9. The CDR3 totals 15 residues. Germline values: CDR1 SGHTA, CDR2 FQGNSA. DNA of the CDR3: TGTGCCAGCAGCTCTTACCCAGGGGGTGGCTACGAGCAGTACTTC. This gives the protein CASSSYPGGGYEQYF.

The chain has TRBV4-2 and TRBJ2-4; perhaps TRBD1 as D (6 bases). CDR1 and CDR2 (germline): LGHNA, YNFKEQ. The CDR3 is made up of 17 amino acids. Trimming pared 3 bases from V and 1 base from J, leaving 16 bases between. CDR3 DNA sequence: TGTGCCAGCAGCCAGCCCCCCGAAGACAGGGCCAAAAACATTCAGTACTTC. This gives the protein CASSQPPEDRAKNIQYF.

V gene TRBV15 combines with J gene TRBJ1-6; 7 nucleotides agree with TRBD1. After removal of 6 bases from V and 7 bases from J, the junction contained 6 bases not matched to a gene. Germline-derived CDR1 and CDR2 are LNHNV and YYDKDF (reference sequence). The CDR3 contains 14 residues. The CDR3 bases are TGTGCCACCAGTAACAGGGGAAGGAATTCACCCCTCCACTTT. This sequence encodes CATSNRGRNSPLHF.

This clonotype was seen more than once but under ten times. The chain is built from TRBV29-1 and TRBJ2-7; TRBD1 matches 8 bases. The CDR3 spans 15 residues. Germline CDR1 reads SQVTM; CDR2 reads ANQGSEA. The J segment lost 1 base and the V segment lost 4 bases, leaving 9 bases of the junction unmatched. In DNA, the CDR3 is TGCAGCGTTGTGTGGTGGACAGGGAGTTCCTACGAGCAGTACTTC. It yields the protein CSVVWWTGSSYEQYF.

This clonotype was seen more than once but under ten times. V and J are TRBV20-1 and TRBJ2-1; D call uncertain. CDR3 length: 16 residues. Per germline, CDR1 DFQATT and CDR2 SNEGSKA (reference sequence). V shed 0 bases and J shed 3 bases, with 15 bases lying between them. CDR3 amino acids: CSARDPAALIYNEQFF. The DNA for the CDR3 is TGCAGTGCTAGAGACCCTGCCGCCCTGATCTACAATGAGCAGTTCTTC.

The chain couples TRBV25-1 to TRBJ2-3; D is tentatively TRBD1 or TRBD2 (6 bases each). Trimming removed 1 base at V and 5 bases at J, with 10 bases between. CDR3 length equals 14 residues. Germline CDR1 and CDR2: MGHDK and SYGVNS. This CDR3 is CASSEWGAGDTQYF. The CDR3 nucleotides read TGTGCCAGCAGTGAATGGGGGGCAGGAGATACGCAGTATTTT.

The chain carries TRBV7-9 and TRBJ2-7; TRBD1 is a possible D gene (5 bases). The CDR3 is 14 residues long. In germline, CDR1 is SEHNR, CDR2 FQNEAQ (reference sequence). With 7 bases removed from V and 2 bases from J, the gap between germline ends came to 15 bases. This CDR3 reads CASTSTGYAYEQYF. Here the CDR3 DNA reads TGTGCCAGCACCAGTACAGGATATGCCTACGAGCAGTACTTC.

The chain couples TRBV4-2 to TRBJ2-3, with 9 bases identical to TRBD2. This CDR3 contains 19 residues. The V segment lost 0 bases and the J segment 2 bases; nucleotides outside the gene matches: 12. Per the germline V gene, CDR1 is LGHNA and CDR2 is YNFKEQ. CDR3 DNA: TGTGCCAGCAGCCAAGAAGAGACTGACGCTAGCGGGGCCACAGATACGCAGTATTTT. It yields the protein CASSQEETDASGATDTQYF.

This clonotype was picked up a small number of times. The CDR3 here is CSANPLGGGLGNTIYF. CDR3 DNA sequence: TGCAGTGCTAATCCCCTTGGCGGAGGGTTGGGAAACACCATATATTTT. V usage is TRBV20-1 and J usage is TRBJ1-3; D gene unclear. The CDR3 loop spans 16 amino acids. The germline V and J ends were trimmed by 4 bases and 4 bases, with 20 bases remaining between them. Germline V lookup: CDR1 DFQATT, CDR2 SNEGSKA (reference sequence).

The genes are TRBV7-8 and TRBJ2-1, with D unresolved. Trimming shortened V by 1 base and J by 0 bases, and 7 bases separated the two germline ends. Germline V gives CDR1 SGHVS, CDR2 FQNEAQ. The CDR3 loop spans 15 amino acids. CDR3 nucleotides: TGTGCCAGCAGCTTAGTCCGGAGCTCCTACAATGAGCAGTTCTTC. Its protein product is CASSLVRSSYNEQFF.

This clonotype was seen only a few times. The gene calls are TRBV28 and TRBJ2-7; 11 nucleotides align to TRBD2. After removal of 5 bases from V and 5 bases from J, the junction contained 8 bases not matched to a gene. CDR1 is MDHEN and CDR2 is SYDVKM in the germline V gene. This CDR3 region has 15 residues. The CDR3 region has the DNA TGTGCCAGCAGTCCGACGGGACTAGCGGCCCACGAGCAGTACTTC. Its translation: CASSPTGLAAHEQYF.

This clonotype was picked up a small number of times. The chain couples TRBV12-3 or TRBV12-4 to TRBJ1-1; 8 bases map to TRBD1. V lost 6 bases to trimming and J lost 4 bases; unmatched junction nucleotides: 7. This CDR3 is built from 14 residues. The CDR3 nucleotides are TGTGCCAGCAGGGGTCGACAGGGGTTCACTGAAGCTTTCTTT. Encoded protein: CASRGRQGFTEAFF.

This clonotype turned up a few times. The chain combines TRBV6-1 with TRBJ2-1; TRBD2 agrees at 14 bases. Germline CDR1 reads MNHNS; CDR2 reads SASEGT. The trim removed 6 bases at V and 7 bases at J, leaving 8 bases unmatched. This CDR3 contains 16 residues. CDR3 in amino acids: CASRGTSGRQWNEQFF. CDR3 bases: TGTGCCAGCAGAGGGACTAGCGGGAGACAGTGGAATGAGCAGTTCTTC.

This clonotype was found a few times. The chain couples TRBV27 to TRBJ1-2; TRBD1 agrees at 10 bases. The CDR3 sequence is 13 residues long. V dropped 2 bases and J dropped 6; count of bases not matched to a gene: 0. The germline gives CDR1 MNHEY, CDR2 SMNVEV (reference sequence). CDR3 in amino acids: CASSLDRGHGYTF. The DNA for the CDR3 is TGTGCCAGCAGTTTAGACAGGGGGCATGGCTACACCTTC.

V usage is TRBV3-1 and J usage is TRBJ1-2; D uncertain. V was clipped by 1 base and J by 4 bases, with 10 bases between them. Per the germline V gene, CDR1 is LGHDT and CDR2 is YNNKEL (reference sequence). This CDR3 has 14 amino acids. CDR3 in DNA: TGTGCCAGCAGCCAAGTGTGGCCTACCTATGGCTACACCTTC. Its protein is CASSQVWPTYGYTF.

The V call is TRBV20-1, the J call TRBJ2-1; D unresolved. Deletions cut 0 bases from V and 0 bases from J, with 9 bases between. This CDR3 has 15 amino acids. Germline CDR1 reads DFQATT; CDR2 reads SNEGSKA (reference sequence). The CDR3 sequence: CSAREDPSSYNEQFF. The CDR3 region has the DNA TGCAGTGCTAGAGAGGATCCGAGCTCCTACAATGAGCAGTTCTTC.

This chain links TRBV25-1 with TRBJ2-5; 9 bases fit TRBD2. The junction had 10 bases not matched to a gene; V was cut back by 4 bases and J by 4 bases. The CDR3 totals 16 residues. Germline CDR1 reads MGHDK; CDR2 reads SYGVNS. The DNA for the CDR3 is TGTGCCAGCAGTGTACTTAGCGGGAGTATAGGAGAGACCCAGTACTTC. Translation gives CASSVLSGSIGETQYF.

Only a few counts were recorded for this clonotype. V usage is TRBV4-2 and J usage is TRBJ2-4; possibly TRBD1 for D (6 bases). This CDR3 contains 14 residues. Trimming stripped 0 bases from V and 5 bases from J, with 8 bases between. Germline assignment: CDR1 LGHNA and CDR2 YNFKEQ. CDR3: CASSQDQGQNIQYF. The DNA of the CDR3 is TGTGCCAGCAGCCAAGACCAGGGGCAAAACATTCAGTACTTC.

The rearrangement joins TRBV6-2 or TRBV6-3 to TRBJ2-2; D is uncertain. The germline V and J ends were trimmed by 6 bases and 6 bases, with 11 bases remaining between them. CDR1 is MNHEY and CDR2 is SVGEGT in the germline V gene. The CDR3 extends over 13 amino acids. The DNA for the CDR3 is TGTGCCAGCAGATCACCCCGGGCCGGGGAGCTGTTTTTT. It encodes CASRSPRAGELFF.

The chain has TRBV27 and TRBJ1-1, with a tentative D call TRBD1 (5 bases). This CDR3 has 13 amino acids. CDR1 and CDR2 (germline): MNHEY, SMNVEV (reference sequence). V was cut by 2 bases and J by 5 bases, with 9 bases left in between. The CDR3 reads CASSLEGRTEAFF. As DNA, the CDR3 is TGTGCCAGCAGTTTAGAGGGACGGACTGAAGCTTTCTTT.

This rearrangement joins TRBV7-2 to TRBJ1-4; D call uncertain. The V and J ends lost 1 base and 5 bases respectively, with 8 bases between them. This CDR3 is 14 amino acids long. Per the germline V gene, CDR1 is SGHTA and CDR2 is FQGNSA. CDR3 nucleotides: TGTGCCAGCAGCTTAGTTGAGCCGAATGAAAAACTGTTTTTT. It is translated as CASSLVEPNEKLFF.

The rearrangement uses TRBV5-6 and TRBJ2-7; maybe TRBD1 (5 bases). The CDR3 runs 15 residues. CDR1 and CDR2 from the germline V gene are SGHDT and YYEEEE. With 2 bases removed from V and 2 bases from J, the gap between germline ends came to 14 bases. CDR3 nucleotide sequence: TGTGCCAGCAGCTTCAGGGTTGCCCTTACCTACGAGCAGTACTTC. Protein product: CASSFRVALTYEQYF.

This clonotype was recorded at least ten times. The V and J genes are TRBV7-2 and TRBJ2-1; TRBD1 or TRBD2 may be the D gene (5 bases each). V lost 3 bases to trimming and J lost 2 bases, with 11 bases between them. Germline CDR1 SGHTA, CDR2 FQGNSA. CDR3 length: 15 amino acids. CDR3 nucleotides: TGTGCCAGCAGCTTCGGGACGGGGACCTACAATGAGCAGTTCTTC. Its protein is CASSFGTGTYNEQFF.